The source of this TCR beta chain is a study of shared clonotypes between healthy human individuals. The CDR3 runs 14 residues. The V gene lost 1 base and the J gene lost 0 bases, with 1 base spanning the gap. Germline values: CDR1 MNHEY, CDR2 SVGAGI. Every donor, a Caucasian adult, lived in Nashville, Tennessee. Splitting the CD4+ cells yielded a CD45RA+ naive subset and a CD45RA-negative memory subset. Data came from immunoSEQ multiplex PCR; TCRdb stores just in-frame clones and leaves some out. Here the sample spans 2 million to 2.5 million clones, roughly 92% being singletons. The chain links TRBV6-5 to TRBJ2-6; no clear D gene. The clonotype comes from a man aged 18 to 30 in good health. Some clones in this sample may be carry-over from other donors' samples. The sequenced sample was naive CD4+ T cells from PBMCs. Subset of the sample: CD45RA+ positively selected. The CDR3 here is CASSYYSGANVLTF. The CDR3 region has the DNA TGTGCCAGCAGTTACTACTCTGGGGCCAACGTCCTGACTTTC.